These 13 T cell receptor beta chains were sequenced from one sample in a study of blood T cell repertoires in COVID-19. Only in-frame clones appear in the TCRdb table, and some are missing; sequencing was by immunoSEQ multiplex PCR. Among roughly 85,000 clones, 86% were seen once, and the ten largest hold 25% to 30%. The sequenced sample consisted of peripheral blood. Every receptor here comes from a man aged 50 or older with active or convalescent COVID-19.

The genes are TRBV6-6 and TRBJ1-4, with D possibly matching TRBD1 (6 bases). The CDR3 extends over 14 amino acids. V was clipped by 6 bases and J by 5 bases, with 13 bases between them. CDR1 and CDR2 from the germline V gene are MNHNY and SVGAGI (reference sequence). CDR3 nucleotide sequence: TGTGCCAGCAGCTCCGGGACAAGGAATGAAAAACTGTTTTTT. Residues: CASSSGTRNEKLFF.

The gene calls are TRBV12-3 or TRBV12-4 and TRBJ2-5; 7 positions match TRBD1. V was clipped by 6 bases and J by 2 bases; unmatched bases: 3. The CDR3 is 13 residues long. For the CDR3, the DNA is TGTGCCAGCAGCCCGGGACAGCAAGAGACCCAGTACTTC. Protein sequence: CASSPGQQETQYF.

This chain links TRBV4-2 with TRBJ2-7; 12 bases agree with TRBD2. Germline CDR1 reads LGHNA; CDR2 reads YNFKEQ. V was pared by 3 bases and J by 5 bases, with 5 bases of the junction left unmatched. This CDR3 comprises 15 residues. The DNA of the CDR3 is TGTGCCAGCAGCCAGCGACTAGCGGGAGACGACGAGCAGTACTTC. The encoded protein is CASSQRLAGDDEQYF.

The V and J genes are TRBV11-2 and TRBJ1-2; the D gene is possibly TRBD1 (5 bases). Trimming took off 3 bases at V and 4 bases at J, with 12 bases between the two ends. Germline assignment: CDR1 SGHAT and CDR2 FQNNGV. The CDR3 sequence is 14 residues long. The CDR3 sequence: CASSLWQGGYGYTF. CDR3 DNA: TGTGCCAGCAGCTTGTGGCAGGGCGGCTATGGCTACACCTTC.

The genes are TRBV7-2 and TRBJ2-5, with 12 bases matching TRBD1. V dropped 2 bases and J dropped 5; count of bases not matched to a gene: 6. The CDR3 contains 16 residues. CDR1 and CDR2 from the germline V gene are SGHTA and FQGNSA. CDR3 amino acids: CASSLRDRGLGETQYF. The CDR3, as DNA: TGTGCCAGCAGCTTACGGGACAGGGGGCTTGGGGAGACCCAGTACTTC.

This clone was recorded once. J is TRBJ2-1 and V is TRBV5-6, with D possibly being TRBD2 (7 bases). V shed 1 base and J shed 6 bases, with 11 bases lying between them. The CDR3 runs 14 residues. CDR1 is SGHDT and CDR2 is YYEEEE in the germline V gene. The CDR3 loop is CASSLRGASNEQFF. CDR3 nucleotide sequence: TGTGCCAGCAGCTTGCGGGGGGCATCCAATGAGCAGTTCTTC. The full variable domain, its missing parts supplied by reference TRBV5-6 and TRBJ2-1, is DAGVTQSPTHLIKTRGQQVTLRCSPKSGHDTVSWYQQALGQGPQFIFQYYEEEERQRGNFPDRFSGHQFPNYSSELNVNALLLGDSALYLCASSLRGASNEQFFGPGTRLTVL.

The chain joins TRBV27 to TRBJ2-1; 8 bases are shared with TRBD2. V lost 6 bases to trimming and J lost 5 bases; unmatched junction nucleotides: 9. Germline V gene lookup returns CDR1 MNHEY and CDR2 SMNVEV (reference sequence). The CDR3 spans 15 residues. The CDR3 DNA follows: TGTGCCAGCAGCCCAATCGGACTAGCTAACAATGAGCAGTTCTTC. Translating it yields CASSPIGLANNEQFF.

V usage is TRBV30 and J usage is TRBJ1-5, with D hard to call. Per germline, CDR1 GTSNPN and CDR2 SVGIG (reference sequence). The length of the CDR3 is 13 residues. The germline V and J ends were trimmed by 3 bases and 5 bases, with 11 bases remaining between them. The CDR3 region has the DNA TGTGCCTGGAGGGAAAGCGGGGATCAGCCCCAGCATTTT. The encoded protein is CAWRESGDQPQHF.

This sequence joins TRBV5-4 and TRBJ2-7, with TRBD2 as a possible D gene (6 bases). There are 18 residues in the CDR3. CDR1 is SGHNT, CDR2 YYREEE, per germline (reference sequence). V was clipped by 4 bases and J by 0 bases, with 23 bases between them. The CDR3 DNA is TGTGCCAGCAGCCTTGGGATTTTACTGGGAGGAACCTCCTACGAGCAGTACTTC. Amino acids: CASSLGILLGGTSYEQYF.

The rearrangement uses TRBV19 and TRBJ2-1, with D unclear. This CDR3 has 14 amino acids. Trimming pared 5 bases from V and 5 bases from J, leaving 13 bases between. CDR1 is LNHDA, CDR2 SQIVND, per germline (reference sequence). In DNA form, the CDR3 reads TGTGCCAGTAGTGTTCAGTACACCCACAATGAGCAGTTCTTC. It is translated as CASSVQYTHNEQFF. Variable domain in full (rest from reference TRBV19 and TRBJ2-1): DGGITQSPKYLFRKEGQNVTLSCEQNLNHDAMYWYRQDPGQGLRLIYYSQIVNDFQKGDIAEGYSVSREKKESFPLTVTSAQKNPTAFYLCASSVQYTHNEQFFGPGTRLTVL.

J is TRBJ1-2 and V is TRBV14, with D perhaps matching TRBD1 (5 bases). Trimming left V 2 bases short and J 2 bases short, with 6 bases between. The CDR3 totals 13 residues. CDR1 and CDR2 from the germline V gene are SGHDN and FVKESK. The CDR3 sequence: CASSQSGNYGYTF. CDR3 sequence (DNA): TGTGCCAGCAGCCAATCAGGGAACTATGGCTACACCTTC.

The chain employs TRBV5-8 and TRBJ2-1; D gene ambiguous. The CDR3 is 12 residues long. Deletions cut 0 bases from V and 9 bases from J, with 7 bases between. The germline gives CDR1 SGHTS, CDR2 YDEGEE. The CDR3 region is CASSLDSSEQFF. Here the CDR3 DNA reads TGTGCCAGCAGCTTGGATTCGAGTGAGCAGTTCTTC. The variable domain in full, with the rest retrieved from reference TRBV5-8 and TRBJ2-1, is EAGVTQSPTHLIKTRGQQATLRCSPISGHTSVYWYQQALGLGLQFLLWYDEGEERNRGNFPPRFSGRQFPNYSSELNVNALELEDSALYLCASSLDSSEQFFGPGTRLTVL.

This chain uses TRBV5-1 with TRBJ2-5; 8 positions agree with TRBD2. With V trimmed by 0 bases and J by 5 bases, 12 bases remained unmatched. The V gene's germline CDR1 is SGHRS and CDR2 YFSETQ. The CDR3 is 17 residues long. The CDR3 reads CASSLDPAPGGGETQYF. The CDR3 region has the DNA TGCGCCAGCAGCTTGGATCCCGCTCCGGGAGGGGGGGAGACCCAGTACTTC.